This T cell receptor beta chain was documented in a study of human T cells and chemical hapten exposure. In the study overall: Alopecia areata, totalis and universalis patients, mostly female, were included.

Whole-study findings and limits: Expanded TCR sets contained significantly more large CDR3 similarity clusters than controls.

The study used a library that attached unique molecular identifiers to individual cDNA molecules. From the RACE reads, TCRdb called clonotypes with MiXCR, one entry per CDR3 protein. The data contain 69,000 or so distinct CDR3 sequences, approximately 10% of them seen just once; the ten biggest clones take up around 7%. Note on this clonotype: The antigen remains undetermined.

Sample time point: patch test 2, 6 weeks after DPC sensitization. The treatment was: therapeutic diphenylcyclopropenone sensitization with weekly scalp DPC. With V trimmed by 5 bases and J by 5 bases, 6 bases remained unmatched. The CDR3 loop spans 14 amino acids. Germline V gene lookup returns CDR1 SGHNT and CDR2 YYREEE (reference sequence). This clonotype was sampled from a woman in her 50s with alopecia areata. Some clones in this sample may be carry-over from other donors' samples. Here the sequenced sample was whole blood, taken in connection with sensitization to the hapten diphenylcyclopropenone (DPC). The rearrangement links TRBV5-4 to TRBJ2-5, with 10 bases identical to TRBD1. The CDR3 is CASSSRTGGETQYF. As DNA, the CDR3 is TGTGCCAGCAGTTCGAGGACAGGGGGGGAGACCCAGTACTTC.